These 25 T cell receptor beta chains were sequenced from one sample in a study of blood T cells in healthy people across ages. It was with a sample-barcoded 5' primer and a J-beta primer mix that a second PCR of about 7 to 12 cycles was run. TCRdb fed the 5' RACE reads into MiXCR, producing one record per CDR3 protein. The sample has about 800,000 distinct CDR3 sequences, about 25% seen once. The sample was also reused in another study, on T cells of mothers and their children.

Sequenced input: blood. Every receptor here comes from a boy aged 10-17 years in good health.

The genes are TRBV7-6 and TRBJ1-1, with a possible D match to TRBD1 (6 bases). The length of the CDR3 is 15 residues. V gave up 8 bases and J gave up 6 bases, with 22 bases separating them. Germline V gene data show CDR1 as SGHVS and CDR2 as FNYEAQ. For the CDR3, the DNA is TGTGCCAGCTGCTCAGAAGTGTCAGGGGAATCTGAAGCTTTCTTT. It specifies CASCSEVSGESEAFF.

In its sample, this clonotype was seen a few times. The rearrangement joins TRBV12-3 or TRBV12-4 to TRBJ1-1; D remains ambiguous. The CDR3 is 12 amino acids. The V gene lost 1 base and the J gene lost 11 bases, with 11 bases spanning the gap. The CDR3 nucleotides are TGTGCCAGCAGTTTAGACACTCTGGATGCTTTCTTT. Amino acids: CASSLDTLDAFF.

This clonotype was seen a few times. Here the CDR3 DNA reads TGTGCCAGCAGCAAAGATACCAGGGGGCCGGGCACTGAAGCTTTCTTT. Amino acid sequence: CASSKDTRGPGTEAFF. The rearrangement links TRBV21-1 to TRBJ1-1; TRBD1, the D gene given by the table, was not confirmed from the DNA. TRBV21-1 is classified as a pseudogene. This CDR3 has 16 residues.

The chain joins TRBV14 to TRBJ1-1; 11 positions agree with TRBD1. Germline CDR1 is SGHDN and CDR2 is FVKESK. J gave up 4 bases and V 4 bases, and 8 bases lay outside the gene matches. There are 16 residues in the CDR3. This CDR3 reads CASSPRTGGWSTEAFF. The DNA for the CDR3 is TGTGCCAGCAGCCCCCGGACAGGGGGCTGGAGCACTGAAGCTTTCTTT.

V is TRBV5-1 and J is TRBJ2-5; D possibly uses TRBD1 or TRBD2 (5 bases each). From germline, CDR1 is SGHRS and CDR2 YFSETQ. This CDR3 region has 16 residues. V lost 0 bases, J lost 4 bases, and 16 bases lay in between. In nucleotides, the CDR3 is TGCGCCAGCAGCTTGGATGGGGGAAGTGTCCCAGAGACCCAGTACTTC. Amino acids: CASSLDGGSVPETQYF. Using reference TRBV5-1 and TRBJ2-5 for the parts outside the CDR3, the full variable domain is KAGVTQTPRYLIKTRGQQVTLSCSPISGHRSVSWYQQTPGQGLQFLFEYFSETQRNKGNFPGRFSGRQFSNSRSEMNVSTLELGDSALYLCASSLDGGSVPETQYFGPGTRLLVL.

The chain combines TRBV24-1 with TRBJ1-2, with 11 bases aligning to TRBD1. From germline, CDR1 is KGHDR and CDR2 SFDVKD. CDR3 size: 17 residues. V was clipped by 4 bases and J by 3 bases; unmatched bases: 9. The CDR3: CATSDPGTGGADYGYTF. CDR3 nucleotides: TGTGCCACCAGTGACCCCGGGACAGGGGGAGCGGACTATGGCTACACCTTC.

The V and J genes are TRBV5-1 and TRBJ2-5; 12 bases match TRBD1. Trimming at V came to 0 bases and at J to 5 bases, leaving 5 bases not matched to a gene. The CDR3 totals 16 residues. From germline, CDR1 is SGHRS and CDR2 YFSETQ. CDR3 DNA sequence: TGCGCCAGCAGCTTGGCCGGGACAGGGGGCAGTGAGACCCAGTACTTC. This codes for CASSLAGTGGSETQYF. The entire variable domain, with the rest obtained from reference TRBV5-1 and TRBJ2-5, is as follows: KAGVTQTPRYLIKTRGQQVTLSCSPISGHRSVSWYQQTPGQGLQFLFEYFSETQRNKGNFPGRFSGRQFSNSRSEMNVSTLELGDSALYLCASSLAGTGGSETQYFGPGTRLLVL.

This clonotype was seen a handful of times. The rearrangement links TRBV29-1 to TRBJ2-7, with D maybe TRBD1 (5 bases). This CDR3 has 13 amino acids. With 7 bases removed from V and 3 bases from J, the gap between germline ends came to 16 bases. Per the germline V gene, CDR1 is SQVTM and CDR2 is ANQGSEA. The CDR3 loop reads CSASGQGDYEQYF. DNA for the CDR3: TGCAGCGCGTCTGGGCAGGGTGACTACGAGCAGTACTTC.

This clonotype came up a few times. The chain couples TRBV5-1 to TRBJ2-5; 8 nucleotides agree with TRBD1. Unmatched junction bases numbered 7, after V lost 4 bases and J lost 5 bases. The CDR3 sequence is 14 residues long. The germline V gene has CDR1 SGHRS and CDR2 YFSETQ. In DNA form, the CDR3 reads TGCGCCAGCAGCACCCGACAGGGGAGTGAGACCCAGTACTTC. Protein sequence: CASSTRQGSETQYF.

This clonotype was detected only a few times. The junction differs from germline at one of its ends, possibly a read error. The V and J genes are TRBV7-7 and TRBJ2-5; D gene uncertain. TRBJ2-1 explains the end of the DNA better; the J call may be wrong. Germline CDR1 reads SSHAT; CDR2 reads FNYEAQ (reference sequence). This CDR3 is 13 amino acids long. The CDR3 region is CASSTSPGNEQFF. The CDR3 nucleotides are TGTGCTAGCAGCACCTCACCGGGCAATGAGCAGTTCTTC.

This clonotype was seen at least ten times. This chain connects TRBV29-1 to TRBJ1-2; TRBD1 might be the D (6 bases). The germline CDR1 and CDR2 sequences are SQVTM and ANQGSEA. The CDR3 is 13 residues long. Deletions cut 3 bases from V and 8 bases from J, with 16 bases between. For the CDR3, the DNA is TGCAGCGTTGACCCAGGGGCGAGGTGGGGCTACACCTTC. This codes for CSVDPGARWGYTF.

The rearrangement uses TRBV7-9 and TRBJ2-3; TRBD1 matches 8 bases. Trimming removed 4 bases from V and 5 bases from J; junction bases left unmatched: 11. The germline V gene has CDR1 SEHNR and CDR2 FQNEAQ (reference sequence). This CDR3 has 16 residues. DNA of the CDR3: TGTGCCAGCAGCTCGATCCAGGGGGCGCCGGGAGATACGCAGTATTTT. This codes for CASSSIQGAPGDTQYF. Supplemented by reference TRBV7-9 and TRBJ2-3, the full variable domain reads DTGVSQNPRHKITKRGQNVTFRCDPISEHNRLYWYRQTLGQGPEFLTYFQNEAQLEKSRLLSDRFSAERPKGSFSTLEIQRTEQGDSAMYLCASSSIQGAPGDTQYFGPGTRLTVL.

This chain links TRBV7-2 with TRBJ2-5; 8 bases agree with TRBD2. The end of the DNA fits TRBJ2-7 better, so the J call may be wrong. CDR1 and CDR2 from the germline V gene are SGHTA and FQGNSA. The CDR3 sequence is 17 residues long. The CDR3 nucleotides read TGTGCCAGCAGCTTAGGTCGAGCGGGAGAGGGCTCCTACGAGCAGTACTTC. Protein: CASSLGRAGEGSYEQYF.

This chain links TRBV7-6 with TRBJ1-4, with 8 bases that match TRBD1. Germline CDR1 is SGHVS and CDR2 is FNYEAQ. This CDR3 is 15 amino acids long. The V and J ends lost 1 base and 4 bases, in that order; junction bases with no gene match: 2. The CDR3 DNA is TGTGCCAGCAGCTTAGGGGGACAGGTTAATGAAAAACTGTTTTTT. Amino acid sequence: CASSLGGQVNEKLFF.

V is TRBV7-2 and J is TRBJ1-1; TRBD1 matches at 7 bases. The length of the CDR3 is 14 residues. Germline lookup yields CDR1 SGHTA and CDR2 FQGNSA. The J segment lost 7 bases and the V segment lost 1 base, leaving 6 bases of the junction unmatched. CDR3 DNA: TGTGCCAGCAGCTTAGTACCAGGGGGTTATGAAGCTTTCTTT. Translation: CASSLVPGGYEAFF. Drawing the rest from reference TRBV7-2 and TRBJ1-1, the complete variable domain is GAGVSQSPSNKVTEKGKDVELRCDPISGHTALYWYRQSLGQGLEFLIYFQGNSAPDKSGLPSDRFSAERTGGSVSTLTIQRTQQEDSAVYLCASSLVPGGYEAFFGQGTRLTVV.

This clonotype was recorded at least ten times. This chain joins TRBV29-1 and TRBJ1-2; D not resolved. The CDR3 is 13 amino acids. In germline, CDR1 is SQVTM, CDR2 ANQGSEA. V lost 3 bases to trimming and J lost 0 bases, with 8 bases between them. CDR3 DNA sequence: TGCAGCGTTGAGGCACTGACTAACTATGGCTACACCTTC. It encodes CSVEALTNYGYTF.

Concerning this clonotype: Sequence at one end of the junction differs from germline and may be a read error. The genes are TRBV20-1 and TRBJ2-5; 12 positions agree with TRBD2. This CDR3 is 17 amino acids long. Germline CDR1 reads DFQATT; CDR2 reads SNEGSKA (reference sequence). The CDR3 here is CSASPSGRAFPGETQHF. The CDR3, as DNA: TGCAGTGCTTCACCTAGCGGGAGGGCCTTTCCGGGAGAGACCCAGCACTTC.

CDR3 region: CASSQEVAGAYNEQFF. CDR3 nucleotides: TGCGCCAGCAGCCAAGAAGTAGCGGGGGCCTACAATGAGCAGTTCTTC. This chain connects TRBV4-3 to TRBJ2-5; 9 bases match TRBD2. The end of the DNA is better explained by TRBJ2-1, so the J call may be wrong. The CDR3 covers 16 residues. Germline CDR1 is LGHNA and CDR2 is YSLEER.

The chain uses TRBV30 and TRBJ1-2; D perhaps matches TRBD1 (6 bases). Per germline, CDR1 GTSNPN and CDR2 SVGIG (reference sequence). V was shortened by 3 bases and J by 4 bases, with 15 bases between the two germline ends. The CDR3 sequence is 14 residues long. CDR3 bases: TGTGCCTGGAGAATCGACAGGCCACGCTATGGCTACACCTTC. Amino acids: CAWRIDRPRYGYTF.

This clonotype has a single count. The gene calls are TRBV25-1 and TRBJ2-7; 7 nucleotides line up with TRBD1. The trim removed 7 bases at V and 1 base at J, leaving 4 bases unmatched. This CDR3 comprises 13 residues. The germline CDR1 and CDR2 sequences are MGHDK and SYGVNS. The CDR3 loop reads CASTGDSSYEQYF. The CDR3 DNA is TGTGCCAGCACCGGGGACAGTTCCTACGAGCAGTACTTC.

The chain couples TRBV28 to TRBJ2-3; the D gene is possibly TRBD2 (5 bases). The CDR3 contains 15 residues. CDR1 and CDR2 (germline): MDHEN, SYDVKM. Trimming stripped 4 bases from V and 13 bases from J, with 24 bases between. This CDR3 is CASSSNIGLPDKEYF. The CDR3 nucleotides read TGTGCCAGCAGTTCAAACATAGGACTCCCCGATAAGGAGTATTTT.

The chain recombines TRBV27 with TRBJ2-7, with D perhaps matching TRBD1 (6 bases). V lost 6 bases and J 3 bases, leaving 15 bases between the germline ends. Germline values: CDR1 MNHEY, CDR2 SMNVEV (reference sequence). The CDR3 contains 14 residues. The chain's CDR3 is CASRRQAPNYEQYF. The CDR3, as DNA: TGTGCCAGCAGAAGACAGGCCCCCAACTACGAGCAGTACTTC.

This clonotype was detected only a few times. The V gene is TRBV20-1, the J gene TRBJ1-5; D may be TRBD1 (6 bases). Germline V gene lookup returns CDR1 DFQATT and CDR2 SNEGSKA (reference sequence). Trimming left V 4 bases short and J 4 bases short, with 8 bases between. The length of the CDR3 is 12 residues. CDR3 amino acids: CSANRVNQPQHF. As DNA, the CDR3 is TGCAGTGCTAACAGGGTAAATCAGCCCCAGCATTTT.

V usage is TRBV10-3 and J usage is TRBJ1-2; the D is unclear. Per the germline V gene, CDR1 is ENHRY and CDR2 is SYGVKD. There are 13 residues in the CDR3. V was shortened by 3 bases and J by 4 bases, with 9 bases between the two germline ends. The CDR3 loop is CAISEEGPYGYTF. DNA for the CDR3: TGTGCCATCAGTGAAGAAGGCCCCTATGGCTACACCTTC.

This clonotype was seen a few times. The genes are TRBV29-1 and TRBJ1-4, with a weak D call TRBD1 (5 bases). Trimming removed 6 bases from V and 12 bases from J, with 17 bases in between. CDR3 length: 12 residues. Germline CDR1 SQVTM, CDR2 ANQGSEA. CDR3 nucleotides: TGCAGCGTGATGGGACTCGAGAGGGAACTGTTTTTT. It encodes CSVMGLERELFF.